One and the same sample provided the 4 T cell receptor beta chains below, sequenced in a study of cytomegalovirus exposure and HLA in healthy donors. The PCR made use of 60 Vbeta and 13 Jbeta primers. Only in-frame clones appear in the TCRdb table, and some are missing; sequencing was by immunoSEQ multiplex PCR. The data hold roughly 200,000 clones, with roughly an eighth observed a single time. The material sequenced was PBMCs. These receptor sequences come from a man between 45 and 60 years old in good health and CMV-seropositive.

CDR3 amino acids: CASSLGGGGPGGEQFF. CDR3 DNA sequence: TGTGCCAGCAGCTTGGGGGGAGGGGGTCCTGGGGGTGAGCAGTTCTTC. This rearrangement joins TRBV5-6 to TRBJ2-1; weak D call: TRBD2 (7 bases). The CDR3 is 16 residues long. The V gene lost 0 bases and the J gene lost 9 bases, with 19 bases spanning the gap. Germline CDR1 SGHDT, CDR2 YYEEEE.

This chain uses TRBV19 with TRBJ1-1; TRBD1 matches at 9 bases. The junction had 18 bases not matched to a gene; V was cut back by 10 bases and J by 0 bases. This CDR3 region has 18 residues. Germline loops: CDR1 LNHDA, CDR2 SQIVND (reference sequence). The CDR3 nucleotides read TGTGCCACTCTTCCACCGGGACAGGGAAGAACGATGAACACTGAAGCTTTCTTT. As protein: CATLPPGQGRTMNTEAFF.

The chain combines TRBV30 with TRBJ2-2; perhaps TRBD2 as D (5 bases). CDR1 and CDR2 from the germline V gene are GTSNPN and SVGIG (reference sequence). This CDR3 is built from 14 residues. The V gene lost 7 bases and the J gene lost 5 bases, with 17 bases spanning the gap. CDR3 amino acids: CASDLKIYTGELFF. CDR3 nucleotide sequence: TGTGCCTCGGACTTAAAGATATATACCGGGGAGCTGTTTTTT.

This chain links TRBV7-2 with TRBJ2-1; TRBD2 agrees at 10 bases. The CDR3 length is 15 residues. V lost 4 bases and J lost 3; bases outside the gene matches: 3. Germline CDR1 reads SGHTA; CDR2 reads FQGNSA. The CDR3 region is CASSSTSGFYNEQFF. The DNA for the CDR3 is TGTGCCAGCAGCTCGACTAGCGGGTTCTACAATGAGCAGTTCTTC.